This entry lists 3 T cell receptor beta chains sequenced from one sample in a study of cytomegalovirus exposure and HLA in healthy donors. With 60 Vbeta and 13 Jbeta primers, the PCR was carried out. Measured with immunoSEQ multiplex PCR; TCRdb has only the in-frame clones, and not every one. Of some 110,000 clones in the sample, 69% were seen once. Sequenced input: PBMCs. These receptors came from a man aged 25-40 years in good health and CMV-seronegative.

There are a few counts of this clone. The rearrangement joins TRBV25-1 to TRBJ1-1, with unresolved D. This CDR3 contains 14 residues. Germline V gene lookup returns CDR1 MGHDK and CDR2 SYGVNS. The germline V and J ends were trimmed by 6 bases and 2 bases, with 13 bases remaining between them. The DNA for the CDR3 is TGTGCCAGCAGCGACTCAAGATCCAACACTGAAGCTTTCTTT. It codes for CASSDSRSNTEAFF.

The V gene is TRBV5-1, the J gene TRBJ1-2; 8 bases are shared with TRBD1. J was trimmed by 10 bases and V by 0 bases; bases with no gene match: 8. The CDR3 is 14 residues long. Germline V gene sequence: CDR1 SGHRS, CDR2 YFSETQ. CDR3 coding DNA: TGCGCCAGCAGCTTGGGTGTTCAGGGGGCTGTCTACACCTTC. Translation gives CASSLGVQGAVYTF.

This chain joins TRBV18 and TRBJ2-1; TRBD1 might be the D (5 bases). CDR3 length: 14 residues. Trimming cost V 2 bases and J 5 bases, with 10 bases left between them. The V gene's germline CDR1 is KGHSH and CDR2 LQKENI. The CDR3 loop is CASSPGTGDNEQFF. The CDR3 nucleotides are TGTGCCAGCTCACCAGGAACAGGTGACAATGAGCAGTTCTTC.